This T cell receptor (beta chain) comes out of a study of Ad26.COV2.S vaccination and SARS-CoV-2 variants. TCRdb's copy holds only in-frame clones and misses some; the assay was immunoSEQ multiplex PCR. The sample has hundreds of thousands of clones, roughly 91% seen once. Germline V lookup: CDR1 LNHNV, CDR2 YYDKDF (reference sequence). The CDR3 sequence is 13 residues long. V was cut by 1 base and J by 8 bases, with 11 bases left in between. A remark on this clone: Its target is unknown.

Whole-study results and caveats: Following vaccination, spike-specific CD8+ and CD4+ T cell responses reportedly exhibited substantial breadth.

Indicated treatment: roughly 18 received Ad26.COV2.S at low or high dose, single or two shots; 5 received placebo; per-sample allocation not given. Samples were taken on day 63 after the first vaccine or placebo injection. Its platform was an Ad26 vector, and its expressed antigen was Wuhan-strain SARS-CoV-2 spike. The specimen comprised peripheral blood, sampled in a trial of Ad26.COV2.S vaccine versus placebo. This receptor was identified in a person aged 18-65 years who received the Ad26.COV2.S COVID-19 vaccine or a placebo. V and J are TRBV15 and TRBJ1-1, with unresolved D. The CDR3 sequence is CATSRGDRREAFF. CDR3 nucleotides: TGTGCCACCAGCAGAGGAGACCGGAGGGAAGCTTTCTTT.